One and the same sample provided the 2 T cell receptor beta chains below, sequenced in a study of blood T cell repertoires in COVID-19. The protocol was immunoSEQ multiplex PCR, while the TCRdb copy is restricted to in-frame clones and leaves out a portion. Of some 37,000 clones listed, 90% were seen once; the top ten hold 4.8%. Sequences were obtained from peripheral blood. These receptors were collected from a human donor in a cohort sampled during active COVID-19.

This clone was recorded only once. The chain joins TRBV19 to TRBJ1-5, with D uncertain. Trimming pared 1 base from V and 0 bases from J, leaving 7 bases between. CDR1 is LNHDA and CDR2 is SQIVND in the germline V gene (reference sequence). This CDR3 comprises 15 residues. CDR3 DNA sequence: TGTGCCAGTAGTATAGCCGTCTTTAGCAATCAGCCCCAGCATTTT. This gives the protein CASSIAVFSNQPQHF.

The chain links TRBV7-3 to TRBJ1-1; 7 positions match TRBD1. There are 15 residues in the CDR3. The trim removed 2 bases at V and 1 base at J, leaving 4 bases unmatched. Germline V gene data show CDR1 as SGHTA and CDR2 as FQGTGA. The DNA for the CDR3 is TGTGCCAGCAGCTTAGACGGGACAGCGAACACTGAAGCTTTCTTT. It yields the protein CASSLDGTANTEAFF.